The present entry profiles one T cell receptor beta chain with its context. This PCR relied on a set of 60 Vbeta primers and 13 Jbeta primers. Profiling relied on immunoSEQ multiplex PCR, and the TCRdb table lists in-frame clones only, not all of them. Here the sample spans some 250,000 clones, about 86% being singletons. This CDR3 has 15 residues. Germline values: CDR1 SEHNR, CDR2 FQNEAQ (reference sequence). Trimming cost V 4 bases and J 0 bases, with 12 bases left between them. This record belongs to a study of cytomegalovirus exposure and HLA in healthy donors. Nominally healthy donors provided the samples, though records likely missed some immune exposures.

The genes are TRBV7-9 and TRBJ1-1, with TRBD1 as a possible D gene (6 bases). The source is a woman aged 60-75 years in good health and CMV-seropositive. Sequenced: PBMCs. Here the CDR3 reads CASSYRETMNTEAFF. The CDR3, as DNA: TGTGCCAGCAGCTACAGGGAAACAATGAACACTGAAGCTTTCTTT. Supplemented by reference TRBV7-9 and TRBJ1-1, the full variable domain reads DTGVSQNPRHKITKRGQNVTFRCDPISEHNRLYWYRQTLGQGPEFLTYFQNEAQLEKSRLLSDRFSAERPKGSFSTLEIQRTEQGDSAMYLCASSYRETMNTEAFFGQGTRLTVV.